The 6 T cell receptor beta chains presented below share a single source sample, sequenced in a study of technical replicates of blood from a handful of donors. The data were produced by immunoSEQ multiplex PCR, yet TCRdb's version contains in-frame clones alone and is incomplete. The sample includes around 63,000 clones, 90% to 95% of them seen just once. The sequenced material came from PBMCs. The receptors come from a human donor in good health. Some clones in this sample may be carry-over from other donors' samples.

This chain links TRBV7-6 with TRBJ2-5; the match to TRBD2 covers 7 bases. Germline assignment: CDR1 SGHVS and CDR2 FNYEAQ. This CDR3 is 15 amino acids long. V gave up 1 base and J gave up 4 bases; unmatched junction bases: 6. The CDR3 sequence is CASSLGAGRLETQYF. The CDR3 DNA reads TGTGCCAGCAGCTTAGGAGCGGGGAGACTAGAGACCCAGTACTTC.

Here the CDR3 DNA reads TGTGCCAGCAGCCAGGGCGGGGTCTCCTACAATGAGCAGTTCTTC. Translation: CASSQGGVSYNEQFF. The chain couples TRBV4-2 to TRBJ2-1; the D gene is possibly TRBD2 (6 bases). From germline, CDR1 is LGHNA and CDR2 YNFKEQ. The CDR3 is 15 amino acids. Trimming removed 3 bases from V and 0 bases from J, with 9 bases in between.

The rearrangement uses TRBV6-5 and TRBJ2-2; 7 positions match TRBD2. Trimming removed 7 bases from V and 5 bases from J; junction bases left unmatched: 7. Germline V gene sequence: CDR1 MNHEY, CDR2 SVGAGI. The CDR3 runs to 14 residues. This CDR3 reads CASISRENTGELFF. The CDR3 DNA reads TGTGCCAGCATTTCGCGGGAGAATACCGGGGAGCTGTTTTTT.

The J gene is TRBJ2-7, the V gene TRBV6-1; the D gene is possibly TRBD2 (7 bases). The CDR3 contains 14 residues. V was clipped by 5 bases and J by 3 bases, with 14 bases between them. Germline V gives CDR1 MNHNS, CDR2 SASEGT. The CDR3 sequence: CASSTERGGYEQYF. The CDR3 coding sequence is TGTGCCAGCAGTACCGAAAGGGGGGGCTACGAGCAGTACTTC.

J is TRBJ2-3 and V is TRBV6-1; TRBD2 is a possible D gene (5 bases). With 1 base removed from V and 11 bases from J, the gap between germline ends came to 7 bases. This CDR3 contains 11 residues. Germline V gene sequence: CDR1 MNHNS, CDR2 SASEGT. The chain's CDR3 is CASSEVRGQYF. DNA of the CDR3: TGTGCCAGCAGTGAAGTCCGGGGGCAGTATTTT.

The chain links TRBV11-2 to TRBJ1-6; no reliable D call. Trimming pared 1 base from V and 9 bases from J, leaving 13 bases between. Germline CDR1 SGHAT, CDR2 FQNNGV. This CDR3 comprises 15 residues. In DNA, the CDR3 is TGTGCCAGCAGCTTAGCTGCTATCCTCGGTTCACCCCTCCACTTT. This encodes CASSLAAILGSPLHF.